This is a list of T cell receptor beta chains from one sample in a study of metastatic and nonmetastatic thyroid tumors. Via MiXCR, TCRdb re-called the PCR reads. The data contain tens of thousands of clones, roughly a sixth of them singletons. The specimen was tumor tissue. The receptors stem from a female donor with papillary thyroid cancer or a benign thyroid nodule (not recorded which). Some clones in this sample may be carry-over from other donors' samples. Each CDR3 is given with its conserved first and last residue. Fields, in order: CDR3 DNA, CDR3 protein, V gene, J gene, D gene, clone size. A D gene is named only where the DNA matches it firmly. The size of a clone is reported for some rows only, either as once, few or many, or as a class for expanded clones.

CDR3nt: TGTGCCAGTAGTACCCAGGGCACAGATACGCAGTATTTT
CDR3aa: CASSTQGTDTQYF
v_gene: TRBV19
j_gene: TRBJ2-3
d_gene: .
abundance: many

CDR3nt: TGCAGTGCTCCGCTCCGAGGTTTTAGCTCCTATAATTCACCCCTCCACTTT
CDR3aa: CSAPLRGFSSYNSPLHF
v_gene: TRBV20-1
j_gene: TRBJ1-6
d_gene: .
abundance: .

CDR3nt: TGTGCCAGCAGGAGAAAGCCCAAGGAAATTAGCAATCAGCCCCAGCATTTT
CDR3aa: CASRRKPKEISNQPQHF
v_gene: TRBV19
j_gene: TRBJ1-5
d_gene: .
abundance: many

CDR3nt: TGTGCCAGCAGCTCAACTCACACAGAGACCTACGAGCAGTACTTC
CDR3aa: CASSSTHTETYEQYF
v_gene: TRBV7-9
j_gene: TRBJ2-7
d_gene: .
abundance: large

CDR3nt: TGTGCCAGCAGCTTGGCATACAGGGACGGGCAGTACTTC
CDR3aa: CASSLAYRDGQYF
v_gene: TRBV11-3
j_gene: TRBJ2-7
d_gene: .
abundance: many

CDR3nt: TGTGCCAGCAGGGGTTCTAGCGGGAGAGGTTACAATGAGCAGTTCTTC
CDR3aa: CASRGSSGRGYNEQFF
v_gene: TRBV6-4
j_gene: TRBJ2-1
d_gene: TRBD2
abundance: .

CDR3nt: TGTGCCTGGAGTGTACGACGGGGACTCGATAGCAATCAGCCCCAGCATTTT
CDR3aa: CAWSVRRGLDSNQPQHF
v_gene: TRBV30
j_gene: TRBJ1-5
d_gene: .
abundance: many

CDR3nt: TGCAGTGCAGGCAGGGGGCGGGCCGGGGAGCTGTTTTTT
CDR3aa: CSAGRGRAGELFF
v_gene: TRBV20-1
j_gene: TRBJ2-2
d_gene: TRBD1
abundance: .

CDR3nt: TGTGCCAGCGGGGGCTCTAATACGCAGTATTTT
CDR3aa: CASGGSNTQYF
v_gene: TRBV28
j_gene: TRBJ2-3
d_gene: .
abundance: few

CDR3nt: TGTACCAGCAGTGTCAGGGGGGTTGGCACCGGGGAGCTGTTTTTT
CDR3aa: CTSSVRGVGTGELFF
v_gene: TRBV2
j_gene: TRBJ2-2
d_gene: .
abundance: .

CDR3nt: TGCGCCAGCAGTGAGTTGGGCTCTAACTATGGCTACACCTTC
CDR3aa: CASSELGSNYGYTF
v_gene: TRBV10-2
j_gene: TRBJ1-2
d_gene: .
abundance: many

CDR3nt: TGTGCCAGCAGCTTAGAGGGCGGGACCATGGGTGAGCAGTTCTTC
CDR3aa: CASSLEGGTMGEQFF
v_gene: TRBV11-2
j_gene: TRBJ2-1
d_gene: .
abundance: .

CDR3nt: TGTGCCAGCAGCCACTTAGAGAACACCGGGGAGCTGTTTTTT
CDR3aa: CASSHLENTGELFF
v_gene: TRBV14
j_gene: TRBJ2-2
d_gene: .
abundance: many

CDR3nt: TGTGCCAGCAGCTACAGGGGGCGCCTGACCGGGGAGCTGTTTTTT
CDR3aa: CASSYRGRLTGELFF
v_gene: TRBV7-8
j_gene: TRBJ2-2
d_gene: TRBD1
abundance: many

CDR3nt: TGTGCCAGCAGCCCCTCAGCGGGGGGGGCCTACAATGAGCAGTTCTTC
CDR3aa: CASSPSAGGAYNEQFF
v_gene: TRBV11-3
j_gene: TRBJ2-1
d_gene: TRBD2
abundance: many

CDR3nt: TGTGCCACCAGTGACGGACAGGGCACCTATGGGTACACGTTC
CDR3aa: CATSDGQGTYGYTF
v_gene: TRBV24-1
j_gene: TRBJ1-2
d_gene: TRBD1
abundance: .

CDR3nt: TGTGCCAGCAGTTCGGGGGGAGGGCCCGGAAACATTCAGTACTTC
CDR3aa: CASSSGGGPGNIQYF
v_gene: TRBV12-3/TRBV12-4
j_gene: TRBJ2-4
d_gene: TRBD2
abundance: many

CDR3nt: TGTGCCAGCAGCCAACGGCTAGGAGGGTCAGATACGCAGTATTTT
CDR3aa: CASSQRLGGSDTQYF
v_gene: TRBV4-2
j_gene: TRBJ2-3
d_gene: .
abundance: many

CDR3nt: TGCGCCAGCAGCCAAGGACGACAGGGGAACACTGAAGCTTTCTTT
CDR3aa: CASSQGRQGNTEAFF
v_gene: TRBV4-1
j_gene: TRBJ1-1
d_gene: TRBD1
abundance: many

CDR3nt: TGCAGTGCTAGAGATGTTGGCGGGAGGGGCTACAATGAGCAGTTCTTC
CDR3aa: CSARDVGGRGYNEQFF
v_gene: TRBV20-1
j_gene: TRBJ2-1
d_gene: TRBD2
abundance: many

CDR3nt: TGTGCCAGCAGCCACAGGGGATCCTTAGCCAAAAACATTCAGTACTTC
CDR3aa: CASSHRGSLAKNIQYF
v_gene: TRBV3-1
j_gene: TRBJ2-4
d_gene: .
abundance: many

CDR3nt: TGTGCCAGCTCCCAACAGGGGTCGAACACTGAAGCTTTCTTT
CDR3aa: CASSQQGSNTEAFF
v_gene: TRBV18
j_gene: TRBJ1-1
d_gene: TRBD1
abundance: many

CDR3nt: TGCGCCAGCAGCTATCTAGCGGGTTGGACAGATACGCAGTATTTT
CDR3aa: CASSYLAGWTDTQYF
v_gene: TRBV10-1
j_gene: TRBJ2-3
d_gene: TRBD2
abundance: .

CDR3nt: TGTGCCAGTAGTCCGCGACAGGGGGCGGAGGATCAGTGCTTC
CDR3aa: CASSPRQGAEDQCF
v_gene: TRBV19
j_gene: TRBJ2-7
d_gene: TRBD1
abundance: .

CDR3nt: TGCAGTGCTAGAGGTGGACGGGACAGCAGCTCCTACGAGCAGTACTTC
CDR3aa: CSARGGRDSSSYEQYF
v_gene: TRBV20-1
j_gene: TRBJ2-7
d_gene: TRBD1
abundance: many

CDR3nt: TGCAGTGCTCGGGGTGGGTGGACAGGGGAGGAGCAGTACTTC
CDR3aa: CSARGGWTGEEQYF
v_gene: TRBV20-1
j_gene: TRBJ2-7
d_gene: TRBD1
abundance: medium-sized

CDR3nt: TGTGCCAGCAGCTTGAGGAGTAATGGCTACACCTTC
CDR3aa: CASSLRSNGYTF
v_gene: TRBV5-6
j_gene: TRBJ1-2
d_gene: .
abundance: many

CDR3nt: TGTGCCAGTAGCCCCGGGACCACTTTCCGGTTCTTC
CDR3aa: CASSPGTTFRFF
v_gene: TRBV19
j_gene: TRBJ2-1
d_gene: .
abundance: large

CDR3nt: TGTGCCAGCAGCTCCACAATGGGCCATTACAATGAGCAGTTCTTC
CDR3aa: CASSSTMGHYNEQFF
v_gene: TRBV11-2
j_gene: TRBJ2-1
d_gene: .
abundance: .

CDR3nt: TGTGCCAGCAGCCAAAGATTTGGGACAGCTACAAACTATGGCTACACCTTC
CDR3aa: CASSQRFGTATNYGYTF
v_gene: TRBV3-1
j_gene: TRBJ1-2
d_gene: TRBD1
abundance: many

CDR3nt: TGTGCCAGCAGCGTAAGTGTAGGCAGGGGGCGGGCTGGGGCCAACGTCCTGACTTTC
CDR3aa: CASSVSVGRGRAGANVLTF
v_gene: TRBV9
j_gene: TRBJ2-6
d_gene: TRBD1
abundance: many

CDR3nt: TGTGCCAGCAGCTTCAGTTCGCGGGGCGCCCAGTACTTC
CDR3aa: CASSFSSRGAQYF
v_gene: TRBV11-3
j_gene: TRBJ2-5
d_gene: .
abundance: many

CDR3nt: TGTGCCAGTAGTATAGGCGGACAGGGGGGGTATGGCTACACCTTC
CDR3aa: CASSIGGQGGYGYTF
v_gene: TRBV19
j_gene: TRBJ1-2
d_gene: TRBD1
abundance: many

CDR3nt: TGTGCCTGGAGTGTACGGGATGCCGGGGGGCTGTTCTTT
CDR3aa: CAWSVRDAGGLFF
v_gene: TRBV30
j_gene: TRBJ2-2
d_gene: .
abundance: .

CDR3nt: TGTGCCAGCAAACCAAGGGGGCAGAGGAGCACCGTGGAGCTGTTTTTT
CDR3aa: CASKPRGQRSTVELFF
v_gene: TRBV11-3
j_gene: TRBJ2-2
d_gene: TRBD1
abundance: .

CDR3nt: TGTGCCAGCAGCTTAGGACTAGCTCCTGGCAATGAGCAGTTCTTC
CDR3aa: CASSLGLAPGNEQFF
v_gene: TRBV7-6
j_gene: TRBJ2-1
d_gene: TRBD2
abundance: many

CDR3nt: TGCAGTGCTAGACGATTCTCGCGGAGTGGGGGGGGTGCAGATACGCAGTATTTT
CDR3aa: CSARRFSRSGGGADTQYF
v_gene: TRBV20-1
j_gene: TRBJ2-3
d_gene: TRBD2
abundance: .

CDR3nt: TGCGCCAGCAGACGACAGGTTTCGACACGGGGGGAGACCCAGTACTTC
CDR3aa: CASRRQVSTRGETQYF
v_gene: TRBV5-1
j_gene: TRBJ2-5
d_gene: .
abundance: many

CDR3nt: TGTGCCAGCAGCTTAGCTTTGTCCCAGTGGGGGGATACGCAGTATTTT
CDR3aa: CASSLALSQWGDTQYF
v_gene: TRBV7-6
j_gene: TRBJ2-3
d_gene: .
abundance: many

CDR3nt: TGTGCCAGCTCAGAAGGGACTAGCGGGAGTATCACGTACTACGAGCAGTACTTC
CDR3aa: CASSEGTSGSITYYEQYF
v_gene: TRBV18
j_gene: TRBJ2-7
d_gene: TRBD2
abundance: once

CDR3nt: TGCAGTGCTAGACCTGTGGGACTAGCGGGAGGGTGGGAGCAGTACTTC
CDR3aa: CSARPVGLAGGWEQYF
v_gene: TRBV20-1
j_gene: TRBJ2-7
d_gene: TRBD2
abundance: .

CDR3nt: TGTGCCACCAGCAGGTTTTGGGGCAGCGAGCAGTACTTC
CDR3aa: CATSRFWGSEQYF
v_gene: TRBV15
j_gene: TRBJ2-7
d_gene: .
abundance: .

CDR3nt: TGCAGTGCAAAGCACTATGAGCAGTTCTTC
CDR3aa: CSAKHYEQFF
v_gene: TRBV20-1
j_gene: TRBJ2-1
d_gene: .
abundance: many

CDR3nt: TGTGCCAGCAGCCAAGTAGGGACAGGGCGGGAAGCTTTCTTT
CDR3aa: CASSQVGTGREAFF
v_gene: TRBV3-1
j_gene: TRBJ1-1
d_gene: TRBD1
abundance: many

CDR3nt: TGTGCCAGCAGCGGCGGGACGTCTAATGAAAAACTGTTTTTT
CDR3aa: CASSGGTSNEKLFF
v_gene: TRBV3-1
j_gene: TRBJ1-4
d_gene: .
abundance: few

CDR3nt: TGTGCCAGCAGCCCCGGACAGTCCCACCAAGAGACCCAGTACTTC
CDR3aa: CASSPGQSHQETQYF
v_gene: TRBV11-3
j_gene: TRBJ2-5
d_gene: .
abundance: few

CDR3nt: TGTGCCAGTAGTAAGACTAGTTTCGAGACCCAGTACTTC
CDR3aa: CASSKTSFETQYF
v_gene: TRBV19
j_gene: TRBJ2-5
d_gene: .
abundance: many

CDR3nt: TGTGCCAGCAGTCAAACTAGACAAGAGACCCAGTACTTC
CDR3aa: CASSQTRQETQYF
v_gene: TRBV27
j_gene: TRBJ2-5
d_gene: .
abundance: many

CDR3nt: TGTGCCAGCTGGGAGACAGGGAATGGAAACACCATATATTTT
CDR3aa: CASWETGNGNTIYF
v_gene: TRBV2
j_gene: TRBJ1-3
d_gene: TRBD1
abundance: many

CDR3nt: TGTGCCAGCAGCCCGGGGCTCCGATCGACCCTCCACTTT
CDR3aa: CASSPGLRSTLHF
v_gene: TRBV11-2
j_gene: TRBJ1-6
d_gene: .
abundance: .

CDR3nt: TGTGCCACCACCGGGACAGGGGGAAGGTCCTCCTACAATGAGCAGTTCTTC
CDR3aa: CATTGTGGRSSYNEQFF
v_gene: TRBV6-6
j_gene: TRBJ2-1
d_gene: TRBD1
abundance: medium-sized

CDR3nt: TGTGCCAGCTCTCCTCCCCAACCGGGCACTGAAGCTTTCTTT
CDR3aa: CASSPPQPGTEAFF
v_gene: TRBV18
j_gene: TRBJ1-1
d_gene: .
abundance: many